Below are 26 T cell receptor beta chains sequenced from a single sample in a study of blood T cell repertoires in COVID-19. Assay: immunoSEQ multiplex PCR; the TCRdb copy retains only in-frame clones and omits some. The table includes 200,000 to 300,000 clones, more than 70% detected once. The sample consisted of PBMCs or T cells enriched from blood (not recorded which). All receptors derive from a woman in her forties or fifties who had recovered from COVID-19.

CDR3 region: CAWSDRLYNSPLHF. The CDR3 coding sequence is TGTGCCTGGAGTGACAGACTATATAATTCACCCCTCCACTTT. V gene TRBV30 combines with J gene TRBJ1-6; D call uncertain. This CDR3 comprises 14 residues. Germline V gene lookup returns CDR1 GTSNPN and CDR2 SVGIG (reference sequence). V lost 1 base and J 4 bases, leaving 8 bases between the germline ends.

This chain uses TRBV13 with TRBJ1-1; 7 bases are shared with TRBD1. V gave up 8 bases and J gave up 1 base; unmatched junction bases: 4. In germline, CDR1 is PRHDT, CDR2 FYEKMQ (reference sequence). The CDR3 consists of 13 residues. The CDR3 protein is CASGTEENTEAFF. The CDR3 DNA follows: TGTGCCAGCGGGACAGAAGAGAACACTGAAGCTTTCTTT.

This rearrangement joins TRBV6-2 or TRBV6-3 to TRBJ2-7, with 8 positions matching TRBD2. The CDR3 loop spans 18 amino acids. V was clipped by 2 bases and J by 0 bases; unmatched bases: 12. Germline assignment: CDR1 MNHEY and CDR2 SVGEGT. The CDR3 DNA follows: TGTGCCAGCAGTTACACCGAATGGCTAGCGGGTGCCTCCTACGAGCAGTACTTC. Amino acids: CASSYTEWLAGASYEQYF.

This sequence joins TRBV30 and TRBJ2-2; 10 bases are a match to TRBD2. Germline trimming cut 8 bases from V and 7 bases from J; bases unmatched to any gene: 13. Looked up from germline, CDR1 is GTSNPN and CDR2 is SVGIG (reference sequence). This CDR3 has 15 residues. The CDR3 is CAQSSGSRLLGELFF. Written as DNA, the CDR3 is TGTGCCCAGTCTAGCGGGAGTAGGTTACTCGGGGAGCTGTTTTTT.

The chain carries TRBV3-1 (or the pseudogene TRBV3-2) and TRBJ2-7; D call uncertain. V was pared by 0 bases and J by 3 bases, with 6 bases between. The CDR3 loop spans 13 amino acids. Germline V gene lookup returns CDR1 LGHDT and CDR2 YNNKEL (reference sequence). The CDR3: CASSQEGDYEQYF. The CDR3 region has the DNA TGTGCCAGCAGCCAAGAAGGAGACTACGAGCAGTACTTC.

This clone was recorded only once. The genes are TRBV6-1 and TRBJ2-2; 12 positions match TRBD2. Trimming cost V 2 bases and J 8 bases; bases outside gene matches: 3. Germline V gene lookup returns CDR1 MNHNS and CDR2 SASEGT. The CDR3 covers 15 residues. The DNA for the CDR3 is TGTGCCAGCAGTGAACTAGCGGGGGGGTCTGGGGAGCTGTTTTTT. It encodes CASSELAGGSGELFF.

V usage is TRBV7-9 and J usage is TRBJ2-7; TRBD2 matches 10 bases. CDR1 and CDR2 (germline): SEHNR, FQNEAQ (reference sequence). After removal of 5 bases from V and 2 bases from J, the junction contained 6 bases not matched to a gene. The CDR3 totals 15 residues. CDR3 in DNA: TGTGCCAGCAGCCACCTAGCGGGAGAGGCCTACGAGCAGTACTTC. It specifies CASSHLAGEAYEQYF. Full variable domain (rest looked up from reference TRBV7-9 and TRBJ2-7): DTGVSQNPRHKITKRGQNVTFRCDPISEHNRLYWYRQTLGQGPEFLTYFQNEAQLEKSRLLSDRFSAERPKGSFSTLEIQRTEQGDSAMYLCASSHLAGEAYEQYFGPGTRLTVT.

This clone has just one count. The DNA for the CDR3 is TGTGCCAGCAGCAAAGAAGGGAGATGGGAGGGTGCGACCGGGGAGCTGTTTTTT. Residues: CASSKEGRWEGATGELFF. The chain has TRBV21-1 and TRBJ2-2; no check of the table's D call, TRBD2, against the DNA was made. TRBV21-1 corresponds to a pseudogene. The CDR3 loop spans 18 amino acids.

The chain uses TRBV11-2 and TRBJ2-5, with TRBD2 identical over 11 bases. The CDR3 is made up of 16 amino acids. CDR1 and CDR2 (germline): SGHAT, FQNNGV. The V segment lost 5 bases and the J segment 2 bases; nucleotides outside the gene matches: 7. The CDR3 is CASSLTSGGTQETQYF. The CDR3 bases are TGTGCCAGCAGCCTTACTAGCGGGGGAACTCAAGAGACCCAGTACTTC.

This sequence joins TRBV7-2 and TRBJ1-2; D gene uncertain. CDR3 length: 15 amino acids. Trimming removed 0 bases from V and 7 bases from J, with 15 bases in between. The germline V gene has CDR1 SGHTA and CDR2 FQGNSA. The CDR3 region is CASSLARPRGGGYTF. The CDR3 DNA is TGTGCCAGCAGCTTAGCGCGTCCGCGGGGAGGTGGCTACACCTTC.

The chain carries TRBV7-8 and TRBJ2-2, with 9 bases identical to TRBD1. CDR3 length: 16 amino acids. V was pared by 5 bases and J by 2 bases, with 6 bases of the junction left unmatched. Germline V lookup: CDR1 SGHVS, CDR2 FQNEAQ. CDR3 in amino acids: CASSPYRGRNTGELFF. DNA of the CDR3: TGTGCCAGCAGCCCCTACAGGGGGCGAAACACCGGGGAGCTGTTTTTT. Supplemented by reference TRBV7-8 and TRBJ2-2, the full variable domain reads GAGVSQSPRYKVAKRGQDVALRCDPISGHVSLFWYQQALGQGPEFLTYFQNEAQLDKSGLPSDRFFAERPEGSVSTLKIQRTQQEDSAVYLCASSPYRGRNTGELFFGEGSRLTVL.

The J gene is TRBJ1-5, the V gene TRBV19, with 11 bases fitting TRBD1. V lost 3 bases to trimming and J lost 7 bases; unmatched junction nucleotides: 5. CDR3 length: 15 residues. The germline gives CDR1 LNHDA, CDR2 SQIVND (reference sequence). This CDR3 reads CASSIGQGAWQPQHF. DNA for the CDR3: TGTGCCAGTAGTATCGGACAGGGGGCATGGCAGCCCCAGCATTTT.

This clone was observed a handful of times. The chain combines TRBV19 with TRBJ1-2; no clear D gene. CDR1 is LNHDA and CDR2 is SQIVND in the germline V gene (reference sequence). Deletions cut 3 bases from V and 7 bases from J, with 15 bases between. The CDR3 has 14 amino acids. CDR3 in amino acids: CASSIGQPPRGYTF. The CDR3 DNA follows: TGTGCCAGTAGTATTGGGCAGCCCCCTCGTGGCTACACCTTC. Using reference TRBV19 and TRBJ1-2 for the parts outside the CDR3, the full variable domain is DGGITQSPKYLFRKEGQNVTLSCEQNLNHDAMYWYRQDPGQGLRLIYYSQIVNDFQKGDIAEGYSVSREKKESFPLTVTSAQKNPTAFYLCASSIGQPPRGYTFGSGTRLTVV.

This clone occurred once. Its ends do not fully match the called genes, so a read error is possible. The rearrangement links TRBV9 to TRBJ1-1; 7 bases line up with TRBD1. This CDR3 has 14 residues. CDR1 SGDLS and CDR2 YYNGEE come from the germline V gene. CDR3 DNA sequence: TGTGCCAGCAGCGTCCCCGGTTTCCAGGGGGAGAGTGAATTT. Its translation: CASSVPGFQGESEF.

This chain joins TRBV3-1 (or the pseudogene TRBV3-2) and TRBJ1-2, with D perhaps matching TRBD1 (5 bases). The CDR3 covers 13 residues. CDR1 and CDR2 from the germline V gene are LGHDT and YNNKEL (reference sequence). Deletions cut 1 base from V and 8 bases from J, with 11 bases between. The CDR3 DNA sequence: TGTGCCAGCAGCCAAGTCAGGGTTCGGGGCTACACCTTC. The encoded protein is CASSQVRVRGYTF.

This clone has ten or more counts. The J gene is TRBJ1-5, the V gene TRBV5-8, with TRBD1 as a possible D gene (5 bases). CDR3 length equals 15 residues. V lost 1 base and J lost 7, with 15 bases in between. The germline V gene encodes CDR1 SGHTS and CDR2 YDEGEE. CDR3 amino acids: CASSLRWGAGQPQHF. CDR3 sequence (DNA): TGTGCCAGCAGCTTGCGGTGGGGCGCAGGACAGCCCCAGCATTTT.

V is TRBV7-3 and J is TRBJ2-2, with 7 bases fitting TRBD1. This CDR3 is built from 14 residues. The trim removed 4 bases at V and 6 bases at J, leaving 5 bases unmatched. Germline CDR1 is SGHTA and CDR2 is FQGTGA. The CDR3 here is CASSSQGVPGELFF. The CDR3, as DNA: TGTGCCAGCAGCTCTCAGGGGGTCCCCGGGGAGCTGTTTTTT.

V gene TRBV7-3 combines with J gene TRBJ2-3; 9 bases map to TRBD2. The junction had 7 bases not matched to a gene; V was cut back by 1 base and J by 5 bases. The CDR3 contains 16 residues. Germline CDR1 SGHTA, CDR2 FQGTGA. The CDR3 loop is CASSLSLRGRGDTQYF. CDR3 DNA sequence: TGTGCCAGCAGCTTAAGCCTCCGCGGGAGGGGAGATACGCAGTATTTT.

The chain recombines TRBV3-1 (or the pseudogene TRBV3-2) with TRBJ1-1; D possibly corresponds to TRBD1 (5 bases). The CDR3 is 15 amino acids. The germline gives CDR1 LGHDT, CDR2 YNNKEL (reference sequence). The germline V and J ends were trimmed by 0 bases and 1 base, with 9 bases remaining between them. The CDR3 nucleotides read TGTGCCAGCAGCCAAGAGCTAGGACAGAACACTGAAGCTTTCTTT. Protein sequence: CASSQELGQNTEAFF.

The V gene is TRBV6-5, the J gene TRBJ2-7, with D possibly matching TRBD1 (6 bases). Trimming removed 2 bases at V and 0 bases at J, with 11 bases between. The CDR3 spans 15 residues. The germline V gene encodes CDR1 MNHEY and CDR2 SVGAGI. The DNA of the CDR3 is TGTGCCAGCAGTTACGCCGGGACATCCTCCTACGAGCAGTACTTC. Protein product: CASSYAGTSSYEQYF.

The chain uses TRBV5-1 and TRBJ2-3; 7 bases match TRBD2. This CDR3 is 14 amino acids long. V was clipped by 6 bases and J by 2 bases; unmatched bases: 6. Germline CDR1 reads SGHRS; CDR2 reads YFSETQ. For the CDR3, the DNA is TGCGCCAGCAAGGAAGCGGGGCCCACAGATACGCAGTATTTT. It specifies CASKEAGPTDTQYF. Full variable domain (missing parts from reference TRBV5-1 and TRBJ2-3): KAGVTQTPRYLIKTRGQQVTLSCSPISGHRSVSWYQQTPGQGLQFLFEYFSETQRNKGNFPGRFSGRQFSNSRSEMNVSTLELGDSALYLCASKEAGPTDTQYFGPGTRLTVL.

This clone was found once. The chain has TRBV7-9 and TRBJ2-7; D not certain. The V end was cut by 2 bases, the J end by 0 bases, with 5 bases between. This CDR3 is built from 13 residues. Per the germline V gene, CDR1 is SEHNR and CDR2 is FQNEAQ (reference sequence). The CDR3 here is CASSLHSSYEQYF. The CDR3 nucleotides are TGTGCCAGCAGCTTACACAGCTCCTACGAGCAGTACTTC.

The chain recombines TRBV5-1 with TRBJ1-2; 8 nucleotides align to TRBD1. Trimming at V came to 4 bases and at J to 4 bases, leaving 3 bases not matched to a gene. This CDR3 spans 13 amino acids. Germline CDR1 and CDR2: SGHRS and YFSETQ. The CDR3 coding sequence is TGCGCCAGCAGCAAGGACAGGGTCTATGGCTACACCTTC. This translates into CASSKDRVYGYTF.

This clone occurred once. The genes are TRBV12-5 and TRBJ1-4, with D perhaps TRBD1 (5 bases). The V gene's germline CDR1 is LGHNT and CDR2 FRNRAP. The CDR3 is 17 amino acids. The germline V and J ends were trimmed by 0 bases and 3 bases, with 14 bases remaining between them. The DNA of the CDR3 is TGTGCTAGTGGTTTGGTACTTGGGGGGATGGCTAATGAAAAACTGTTTTTT. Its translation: CASGLVLGGMANEKLFF.

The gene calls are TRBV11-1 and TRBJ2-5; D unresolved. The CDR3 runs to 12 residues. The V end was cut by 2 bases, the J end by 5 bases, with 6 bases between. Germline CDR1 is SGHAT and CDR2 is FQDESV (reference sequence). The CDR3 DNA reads TGTGCCAGCAGCTTATATTCGGAGACCCAGTACTTC. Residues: CASSLYSETQYF.

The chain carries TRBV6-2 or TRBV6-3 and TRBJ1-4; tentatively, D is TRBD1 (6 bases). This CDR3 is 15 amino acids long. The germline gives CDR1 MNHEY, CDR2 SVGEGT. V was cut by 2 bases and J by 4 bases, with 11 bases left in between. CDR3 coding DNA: TGTGCCAGCAGTTACGGACAGCTGAATAATGAAAAACTGTTTTTT. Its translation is CASSYGQLNNEKLFF.